Shown below are 32 T cell receptor beta chains from a single sample sequenced in a study of blood T cell repertoires in COVID-19. Data came from immunoSEQ multiplex PCR; TCRdb stores just in-frame clones and leaves some out. This table has around 100,000 clones, roughly 87% appearing once. Sequenced input: peripheral blood. Receptors originate from a woman aged 80 or older in a cohort sampled during active COVID-19.

The chain carries TRBV10-3 and TRBJ1-1, with TRBD1 identical over 7 bases. The germline V gene encodes CDR1 ENHRY and CDR2 SYGVKD. Germline trimming cut 8 bases from V and 4 bases from J; bases unmatched to any gene: 7. The CDR3 covers 13 residues. CDR3 DNA sequence: TGTGCCATCCAACTCTCAGGGGGCACTGAAGCTTTCTTT. This codes for CAIQLSGGTEAFF.

This chain uses TRBV5-1 with TRBJ1-2; D perhaps matches TRBD1 (5 bases). The CDR3 loop spans 16 amino acids. Germline V lookup: CDR1 SGHRS, CDR2 YFSETQ. V was pared by 0 bases and J by 0 bases, with 12 bases between. The CDR3 coding sequence is TGCGCCAGCAGCTTGGGGTCAGGGTTGACTAACTATGGCTACACCTTC. This translates into CASSLGSGLTNYGYTF.

This sequence joins TRBV19 and TRBJ1-2; D call uncertain. CDR1 and CDR2 (germline): LNHDA, SQIVND (reference sequence). The V gene lost 3 bases and the J gene lost 4 bases, with 9 bases spanning the gap. This CDR3 is built from 13 residues. The CDR3 coding sequence is TGTGCCAGTAGTATTTCGACACCCTATGGCTACACCTTC. Amino acid sequence: CASSISTPYGYTF.

The V call is TRBV24-1, the J call TRBJ2-4; a weak D match, TRBD2 (6 bases). CDR1 is KGHDR, CDR2 SFDVKD, per germline. V shed 10 bases and J shed 5 bases, with 14 bases lying between them. This CDR3 has 13 amino acids. The CDR3 is CATGGDVENIQYF. Here the CDR3 DNA reads TGTGCCACGGGCGGGGACGTAGAAAACATTCAGTACTTC.

The chain employs TRBV29-1 and TRBJ2-7; D might be TRBD2 (6 bases). The V gene lost 3 bases and the J gene lost 6 bases, with 18 bases spanning the gap. The germline CDR1 and CDR2 sequences are SQVTM and ANQGSEA. This CDR3 has 14 amino acids. CDR3 sequence: CSVDGGTDMGEQYF. The CDR3 DNA reads TGCAGCGTTGATGGCGGGACCGACATGGGCGAGCAGTACTTC.

The rearrangement joins TRBV5-1 to TRBJ2-6, with D possibly TRBD1 on 7 matching bases. Germline V lookup: CDR1 SGHRS, CDR2 YFSETQ. This CDR3 has 19 residues. With 3 bases removed from V and 1 base from J, the gap between germline ends came to 20 bases. CDR3 residues: CASSSGGTVGFSGANVLTF. In nucleotides, the CDR3 is TGCGCCAGCAGCTCCGGCGGGACAGTGGGGTTTTCTGGGGCCAACGTCCTGACTTTC.

V is TRBV6-1 and J is TRBJ2-1, with 7 bases lining up with TRBD2. CDR1 MNHNS and CDR2 SASEGT come from the germline V gene. The CDR3 covers 15 residues. Trimming cost V 2 bases and J 5 bases; bases outside gene matches: 6. CDR3 DNA sequence: TGTGCCAGCAGTGAACCCATCGGGGGGAACAATGAGCAGTTCTTC. Its translation is CASSEPIGGNNEQFF.

V usage is TRBV19 and J usage is TRBJ2-1; possibly TRBD2 for D (5 bases). Germline assignment: CDR1 LNHDA and CDR2 SQIVND (reference sequence). V dropped 7 bases and J dropped 8 bases, with 21 bases sitting between them. The CDR3 spans 15 residues. The CDR3 nucleotides are TGTGCCAGTAACCCGGGGTCTATGAGGGTCGATGAGCAGTTCTTC. Its protein product is CASNPGSMRVDEQFF.

This chain uses TRBV30 with TRBJ2-5, with 9 bases that match TRBD2. Germline V lookup: CDR1 GTSNPN, CDR2 SVGIG (reference sequence). V dropped 8 bases and J dropped 10; count of bases not matched to a gene: 14. The CDR3 contains 13 residues. CDR3 loop: CAGRGGEGRDQYF. The CDR3 DNA follows: TGTGCCGGGCGGGGGGGGGAGGGAAGAGACCAGTACTTC.

This clone was seen a single time. The chain employs TRBV5-4 and TRBJ2-1, with D possibly being TRBD2 (5 bases). The germline V and J ends were trimmed by 0 bases and 3 bases, with 7 bases remaining between them. The CDR3 covers 14 residues. Germline CDR1 and CDR2: SGHNT and YYREEE (reference sequence). The CDR3 DNA is TGTGCCAGCAGCTTGGGCGGACTCTACAATGAGCAGTTCTTC. Amino acids: CASSLGGLYNEQFF.

For this clone: This same CDR3 is encoded by further DNA sequences in the sample. J is TRBJ1-1 and V is TRBV18; D might be TRBD1 (6 bases). The ends were cut back, 3 bases at V and 1 base at J, with 9 bases in the middle. Germline V gene data show CDR1 as KGHSH and CDR2 as LQKENI. The CDR3 sequence is 14 residues long. CDR3 protein: CASSPGQTNTEAFF. For the CDR3, the DNA is TGTGCCAGCTCACCCGGACAGACGAACACTGAAGCTTTCTTT.

This clone was counted at least ten times. The J gene is TRBJ2-7, the V gene TRBV2, with TRBD2 as a possible D gene (6 bases). Germline-derived CDR1 and CDR2 are SNHLY and FYNNEI. The V gene lost 3 bases and the J gene lost 4 bases, with 7 bases spanning the gap. The CDR3 loop spans 12 amino acids. DNA for the CDR3: TGTGCCAGCAGTGAGGCGGGATACGAGCAGTACTTC. Translating it yields CASSEAGYEQYF.

This sequence joins TRBV6-5 and TRBJ1-3; 8 bases fit TRBD1. Per germline, CDR1 MNHEY and CDR2 SVGAGI. V gave up 4 bases and J gave up 9 bases; unmatched junction bases: 2. There are 12 residues in the CDR3. The CDR3 spells CASSSTGGTIYF. The CDR3 region has the DNA TGTGCCAGCAGTTCTACAGGGGGCACCATATATTTT.

The genes are TRBV6-6 and TRBJ1-5; the D gene is possibly TRBD1 (6 bases). This CDR3 has 16 residues. In germline, CDR1 is MNHNY, CDR2 SVGAGI (reference sequence). The ends were cut back, 7 bases at V and 0 bases at J, with 16 bases in the middle. The CDR3: CASTSKGVYSNQPQHF. The CDR3 bases are TGTGCCAGCACCTCAAAGGGGGTGTATAGCAATCAGCCCCAGCATTTT.

The chain uses TRBV3-1 (or the pseudogene TRBV3-2) and TRBJ2-5; no clear D. Trimming pared 3 bases from V and 4 bases from J, leaving 15 bases between. The CDR3 consists of 15 residues. Germline-derived CDR1 and CDR2 are LGHDT and YNNKEL (reference sequence). As DNA, the CDR3 is TGTGCCAGCAGCCAGATTGGTGAGAGGATAGAGACCCAGTACTTC. It translates to CASSQIGERIETQYF.

This chain links TRBV10-3 with TRBJ2-3; weak D call: TRBD2 (6 bases). V lost 0 bases, J lost 1 base, and 11 bases lay in between. CDR1 ENHRY and CDR2 SYGVKD come from the germline V gene. The CDR3 consists of 16 residues. CDR3 residues: CAISESYAGRTDTQYF. The CDR3 nucleotides are TGTGCCATCAGTGAGTCGTATGCGGGACGCACAGATACGCAGTATTTT.

The rearrangement joins TRBV29-1 to TRBJ2-7; 11 bases map to TRBD2. The V gene end was trimmed by 6 bases and the J gene end by 2 bases; junction bases not matched to a gene: 9. Germline V CDR1 and CDR2: SQVTM, ANQGSEA. The CDR3 contains 15 residues. Here the CDR3 DNA reads TGCAGCGTCCAACAAACTAGCGGGGGACCCTACGAGCAGTACTTC. This codes for CSVQQTSGGPYEQYF.

The J gene is TRBJ2-3, the V gene TRBV4-2; perhaps TRBD2 as D (6 bases). The CDR3 contains 16 residues. Germline-derived CDR1 and CDR2 are LGHNA and YNFKEQ. Between the trimmed V and J ends, which lost 0 bases and 2 bases, there was a span of 12 bases. CDR3: CASSQELAGSTDTQYF. The CDR3 coding sequence is TGTGCCAGCAGCCAAGAACTAGCTGGTTCCACAGATACGCAGTATTTT.

This sequence joins TRBV4-2 and TRBJ2-5; TRBD2 might be the D (7 bases). From germline, CDR1 is LGHNA and CDR2 YNFKEQ. This CDR3 region has 16 residues. The V gene lost 0 bases and the J gene lost 4 bases, with 15 bases spanning the gap. The CDR3 loop is CASSQEVGGAGETQYF. CDR3 DNA sequence: TGTGCCAGCAGCCAAGAAGTAGGGGGGGCTGGAGAGACCCAGTACTTC.

CDR3 sequence reads: CASSQTVNTEAFF. The CDR3 nucleotides read TGTGCCAGCAGTCAGACAGTGAACACTGAAGCTTTCTTT. The rearrangement joins TRBV6-5 to TRBJ1-1; a weak D match, TRBD1 (5 bases). The ends were cut back, 5 bases at V and 0 bases at J, with 7 bases in the middle. The CDR3 extends over 13 amino acids. Germline V gives CDR1 MNHEY, CDR2 SVGAGI.

The sample holds one count of this clone. The chain links TRBV19 to TRBJ2-3; 8 bases fit TRBD2. The junction had 8 bases not matched to a gene; V was cut back by 9 bases and J by 3 bases. Germline V gene data show CDR1 as LNHDA and CDR2 as SQIVND (reference sequence). The CDR3 covers 14 residues. The CDR3 nucleotides are TGTGCCAGCCGCCGGGGGGGCGGGACAGATACGCAGTATTTT. Protein product: CASRRGGGTDTQYF.

The chain recombines TRBV10-2 with TRBJ1-4; TRBD1 agrees at 9 bases. J was trimmed by 8 bases and V by 3 bases; bases with no gene match: 4. Germline CDR1 is WSHSY and CDR2 is SAAADI. The CDR3 length is 14 residues. CDR3 amino acids: CASSEQGASEKLFF. In nucleotides, the CDR3 is TGCGCCAGCAGTGAACAGGGGGCATCGGAAAAACTGTTTTTT.

The chain carries TRBV7-2 and TRBJ2-5; TRBD2 aligns across 8 bases. CDR3 size: 14 residues. With V trimmed by 3 bases and J by 3 bases, 3 bases remained unmatched. The V gene's germline CDR1 is SGHTA and CDR2 FQGNSA. The CDR3 region is CASSLGLGKETQYF. The CDR3 nucleotides read TGTGCCAGCAGCTTGGGACTAGGAAAAGAGACCCAGTACTTC.

The V call is TRBV6-7, the J call TRBJ2-1; 9 bases fit TRBD1. TRBV6-7 is flagged as an ORF with uncertain function. The V segment lost 2 bases and the J segment 6 bases; nucleotides outside the gene matches: 2. The CDR3 spans 14 residues. The CDR3 spells CASSYRDRVNEQFF. CDR3 in DNA: TGTGCCAGCAGTTACCGGGACAGGGTCAATGAGCAGTTCTTC.

CDR3 sequence (DNA): TGTGCCAGCGGTAAACAGGGGAGCAATCAGCCCCAGCATTTT. Its protein is CASGKQGSNQPQHF. The chain couples TRBV27 to TRBJ1-5; 7 bases are shared with TRBD1. Germline CDR1 and CDR2: MNHEY and SMNVEV (reference sequence). V lost 8 bases and J lost 1; bases outside the gene matches: 5. The CDR3 runs 14 residues.

This chain uses TRBV4-1 with TRBJ2-3; 10 bases fit TRBD2. In germline, CDR1 is MGHRA, CDR2 YSYEKL. V dropped 0 bases and J dropped 7; count of bases not matched to a gene: 13. The CDR3 contains 18 residues. The CDR3 sequence is CASSQDWRIILAGNTQYF. Here the CDR3 DNA reads TGCGCCAGCAGCCAAGATTGGCGGATTATACTAGCGGGAAATACGCAGTATTTT.

CDR3 sequence reads: CASSPGGGVDTQYF. As DNA, the CDR3 is TGCGCCAGCAGCCCCGGGGGAGGTGTAGATACGCAGTATTTT. The chain joins TRBV5-1 to TRBJ2-3, with TRBD2 as a possible D gene (6 bases). Germline CDR1 is SGHRS and CDR2 is YFSETQ. Trimming left V 4 bases short and J 5 bases short, with 14 bases between. CDR3 size: 14 residues.

This clone was observed a single time. The chain joins TRBV14 to TRBJ2-5; no clear D. The CDR3 extends over 13 amino acids. In germline, CDR1 is SGHDN, CDR2 FVKESK. The V end was cut by 1 base, the J end by 1 base, with 4 bases between. The CDR3 region is CASSQAVQETQYF. The CDR3 DNA sequence: TGTGCCAGCAGCCAAGCAGTCCAAGAGACCCAGTACTTC.

CDR3 residues: CASRANIGTGTEAFF. The CDR3 DNA reads TGTGCCAGCAGAGCAAATATTGGGACAGGCACTGAAGCTTTCTTT. This sequence joins TRBV2 and TRBJ1-1, with TRBD1 matching 8 bases. V was pared by 6 bases and J by 4 bases, with 10 bases of the junction left unmatched. Germline V lookup: CDR1 SNHLY, CDR2 FYNNEI. This CDR3 is 15 amino acids long.

The gene calls are TRBV15 and TRBJ1-4; 10 bases are a match to TRBD1. V was pared by 1 base and J by 1 base, with 3 bases of the junction left unmatched. CDR3 length equals 17 residues. Germline loops: CDR1 LNHNV, CDR2 YYDKDF (reference sequence). The CDR3 DNA follows: TGTGCCACCAGCAGAGCATGGACAGGGGGAACTAATGAAAAACTGTTTTTT. Its translation is CATSRAWTGGTNEKLFF. Combining the CDR3 with reference TRBV15 and TRBJ1-4 gives the whole variable domain DAMVIQNPRYQVTQFGKPVTLSCSQTLNHNVMYWYQQKSSQAPKLLFHYYDKDFNNEADTPDNFQSRRPNTSFCFLDIRSPGLGDTAMYLCATSRAWTGGTNEKLFFGSGTQLSVL.

The chain couples TRBV29-1 to TRBJ2-7; 9 nucleotides align to TRBD1. The J segment lost 3 bases and the V segment lost 5 bases, leaving 2 bases of the junction unmatched. CDR3 length equals 12 residues. The germline V gene encodes CDR1 SQVTM and CDR2 ANQGSEA. DNA for the CDR3: TGCAGCGTTAGACAGGGGGGCTACGAGCAGTACTTC. Protein product: CSVRQGGYEQYF.

The chain has TRBV18 and TRBJ2-1; 9 nucleotides match TRBD2. The CDR3 runs to 19 residues. Per germline, CDR1 KGHSH and CDR2 LQKENI. Trimming cost V 3 bases and J 0 bases; bases outside gene matches: 12. The CDR3, as DNA: TGTGCCAGCTCACCCGCGACCTTCCTAGCGGGGAGCTCCTACAATGAGCAGTTCTTC. Translated: CASSPATFLAGSSYNEQFF.